The TCR beta chain described here comes from a study of Ad26.COV2.S vaccination and SARS-CoV-2 variants. Treatment reported: over 15 received Ad26.COV2.S at low or high dose, single or two shots; 5 received placebo; per-sample allocation not given. Sample collection was performed on day 63 after the first vaccine or placebo injection. Profiling relied on immunoSEQ multiplex PCR, and the TCRdb table lists in-frame clones only, not all of them. This table holds approximately 500,000 clones, around 88% found once. V lost 2 bases and J 2 bases, leaving 10 bases between the germline ends. Per germline, CDR1 SGHTA and CDR2 FQGTGA. The CDR3 extends over 15 amino acids. Findings of the study overall: For non-spike TCRs, breadth in vaccine recipients resembled that in placebo recipients.

Details on this clone: Its antigen remains unknown.

This sequence originates from a person between 18 and 65 years old who received the Ad26.COV2.S COVID-19 vaccine or a placebo. The sample here was peripheral blood, taken in a trial of Ad26.COV2.S vaccine versus placebo. The chain uses TRBV7-3 and TRBJ2-1; D is possibly TRBD2 (6 bases). CDR3 loop: CASSLLRGTYNEQFF. The CDR3 DNA is TGTGCCAGCAGCTTATTGCGGGGAACCTACAATGAGCAGTTCTTC.